This T cell receptor beta chain was found in a study of T-cell reconstitution after alpha-beta-depleted transplantation in children. Overall study findings and caveats: Alpha-beta T cells present about two months after transplant were reported to originate from several hundred expanded graft clones. Recipient T cells and thymic progenitors that survived gave rise to the high TCRbeta diversity observed at day 60 in some patients.

The TCRbeta library incorporated unique molecular identifiers. Each CDR3 protein gets one entry after TCRdb re-called the PCR reads with MiXCR. The repertoire holds more than 300,000 distinct CDR3 sequences, under 20% seen once, with around two fifths in the top ten. This clonotype has more than one count but fewer than ten. Its antigen remains unidentified. V lost 0 bases to trimming and J lost 7 bases; unmatched junction nucleotides: 3. Germline loops: CDR1 MNHEY, CDR2 SVGAGI. CDR3 length equals 15 residues. This sample comprised PBMCs, mostly from graft donor cells, obtained 360 days after TCRalphabeta/CD19-depleted stem cell transplant. The sequence came from a male patient aged 2 to 9 who had a stem cell transplant for acute lymphoblastic leukemia, so the T cells may come from the graft donor. The rearrangement links TRBV6-5 to TRBJ1-6, with 7 positions matching TRBD1. The CDR3 region is CASSYSRQGNSPLHF. CDR3 sequence (DNA): TGTGCCAGCAGTTACTCGAGACAGGGAAATTCACCCCTCCACTTT.